These T cell receptor beta chains were read from a single sample in a study of tumour-infiltrating T cells in Burkitt lymphoma. Data came from immunoSEQ multiplex PCR; TCRdb stores just in-frame clones and leaves some out. The sample lists about 46,000 clones, around 29% occurring once. Sequenced: tumor tissue. Receptors were obtained from a human donor with Burkitt lymphoma. Each CDR3 is given with its conserved first and last residue. D genes are given only for firm matches. The listing skips clone size in some rows; elsewhere it reads once, few, many or a size class.

clone_size	j_call	v_call	d_call	cdr3_aa
-	TRBJ2-3	TRBV6-1	-	CASGGWSSTDTQYF
-	TRBJ2-5	TRBV6-1	-	CASSVTGRETQYF
few	TRBJ1-6	TRBV6-6	-	CASQRGTGSPLHF
-	TRBJ1-5	TRBV5-5	-	CASSKGTISNQPQHF
-	TRBJ2-3	TRBV7-2	-	CASSLGWGDTQYF
-	TRBJ2-2	TRBV14	TRBD1	CASSQGTGAGELFF
-	TRBJ1-5	TRBV2	-	CASSEGGLNQPQHF
few	TRBJ2-2	TRBV2	-	CASSEGGGVSTGELFF
few	TRBJ2-7	TRBV27	-	CASATTDLYEQYF
-	TRBJ2-2	TRBV5-1	-	CASSPAGNTGELFF
few	TRBJ2-5	TRBV30	-	CAWSPGNPQETQYF
-	TRBJ1-1	TRBV14	TRBD1	CASSELPRGKNTEAFF
-	TRBJ1-2	TRBV6-5	TRBD1	CASRDRRDFGYTF
-	TRBJ2-5	TRBV14	-	CASSQGHSQTQYF
few	TRBJ1-4	TRBV7-2	-	CASSLGGTVIHEKLFF
-	TRBJ2-5	TRBV18	-	CASSPQGPGTQETQYF
few	TRBJ1-1	TRBV2	-	CATSYRNTEAFF
-	TRBJ2-1	TRBV6-6	TRBD2	CASLNSGGAGNEQFF
-	TRBJ1-6	TRBV7-9	-	CATRTGSKALHF
few	TRBJ2-5	TRBV7-8	TRBD2	CASSFSPGTSGRDGLAQYF
few	TRBJ2-7	TRBV13	-	CASSRQLAYEQYF
-	TRBJ1-2	TRBV5-5	TRBD1	CASSARQGRVDYGYTF
-	TRBJ2-7	TRBV4-2	TRBD1	CASSQGLWDRVNGEQYF
-	TRBJ1-3	TRBV28	-	CASSLGSGLGNTIYF
-	TRBJ2-5	TRBV5-1	-	CASSPGNHQETQYF
few	TRBJ2-1	TRBV2	-	CASSLTTGGNEQFF